These 20 T cell receptor beta chains originate from one sample sequenced in a study of response to subunit inactivated influenza vaccine. MiXCR, applied by TCRdb to the RT-PCR reads, yields one record per CDR3 protein. The sample has some 600,000 distinct CDR3 sequences; 12% to 15% are singletons. Here the sequenced sample was PBMCs from blood, taken around 14 days before vaccination. These receptor sequences come from a man between 50 and 59 years old who received an inactivated influenza vaccine.

The chain is built from TRBV20-1 and TRBJ2-3, with D possibly being TRBD2 (5 bases). CDR1 DFQATT and CDR2 SNEGSKA come from the germline V gene (reference sequence). Trimming shortened V by 1 base and J by 2 bases, and 13 bases separated the two germline ends. The CDR3 covers 15 residues. As DNA, the CDR3 is TGCAGTGCTAGAGGCGCCCCGGAGGCCACAGATACGCAGTATTTT. Translated, it gives CSARGAPEATDTQYF.

The chain links TRBV7-2 to TRBJ2-3; unclear D gene. The CDR3 runs to 12 residues. Trimming stripped 3 bases from V and 6 bases from J, with 7 bases between. The germline V gene encodes CDR1 SGHTA and CDR2 FQGNSA. The CDR3 bases are TGTGCCAGCAGCTTCTTCATGGATACGCAGTATTTT. As protein: CASSFFMDTQYF.

The rearrangement links TRBV7-9 to TRBJ1-2, with TRBD1 as a possible D gene (5 bases). The CDR3 extends over 13 amino acids. CDR1 SEHNR and CDR2 FQNEAQ come from the germline V gene (reference sequence). Trimming stripped 5 bases from V and 2 bases from J, with 9 bases between. The CDR3 DNA reads as TGTGCCAGCAGCAACCGACAGAACTATGGCTACACCTTC. This sequence encodes CASSNRQNYGYTF.

This clonotype was seen only a few times. The chain employs TRBV7-9 and TRBJ2-1, with 7 bases fitting TRBD2. V lost 5 bases to trimming and J lost 7 bases; unmatched junction nucleotides: 5. Germline lookup yields CDR1 SEHNR and CDR2 FQNEAQ (reference sequence). The CDR3 runs to 13 residues. CDR3: CASSGTTRNEQFF. CDR3 coding DNA: TGTGCCAGCAGCGGGACTACTAGAAATGAGCAGTTCTTC.

This clonotype was seen more than once but under ten times. This chain links TRBV12-3 or TRBV12-4 with TRBJ2-3; D possibly corresponds to TRBD2 (6 bases). CDR3 length: 15 amino acids. Between the trimmed V and J ends, which lost 6 bases and 2 bases, there was a span of 15 bases. The CDR3 DNA follows: TGTGCCAGCAGGAAGACTAGTGGGGACACAGATACGCAGTATTTT. It yields the protein CASRKTSGDTDTQYF.

This chain uses TRBV4-2 with TRBJ1-4, with 9 positions matching TRBD1. Losses at the gene ends were 1 base for V and 5 bases for J; bases not matched to a gene: 2. The CDR3 has 15 residues. Germline-derived CDR1 and CDR2 are LGHNA and YNFKEQ. CDR3 loop: CASSQVGQGNEKLFF. The CDR3 nucleotides are TGTGCCAGCAGCCAAGTCGGACAGGGGAATGAAAAACTGTTTTTT.

The rearrangement uses TRBV7-3 and TRBJ2-1, with TRBD2 matching over 7 bases. CDR1 and CDR2 from the germline V gene are SGHTA and FQGTGA. V was clipped by 4 bases and J by 9 bases; unmatched bases: 12. CDR3 length: 15 amino acids. CDR3 sequence: CASSSRGGTTIEQFF. The CDR3, as DNA: TGTGCCAGCAGCTCACGCGGGGGAACTACAATTGAGCAGTTCTTC.

This clonotype was observed a handful of times. V gene TRBV14 combines with J gene TRBJ2-1; D gene unclear. The V end lost 0 bases, the J end lost 13 bases, and 7 bases lay between the germline ends. Germline assignment: CDR1 SGHDN and CDR2 FVKESK. The CDR3 loop spans 11 amino acids. The CDR3 coding sequence is TGTGCCAGCAGCCAAGATATATTTCAGTTCTTC. It is translated as CASSQDIFQFF. Supplemented by reference TRBV14 and TRBJ2-1, the full variable domain reads EAGVTQFPSHSVIEKGQTVTLRCDPISGHDNLYWYRRVMGKEIKFLLHFVKESKQDESGMPNNRFLAERTGGTYSTLKVQPAELEDSGVYFCASSQDIFQFFGPGTRLTVL.

This clonotype was seen more than once but under ten times. The junction shows a germline mismatch at one end, possibly a read error. The chain is built from TRBV20-1 and TRBJ1-1, with D possibly matching TRBD1 (6 bases). There are 14 residues in the CDR3. Germline CDR1 and CDR2: DFQATT and SNEGSKA (reference sequence). The CDR3 DNA is TGCAGTGCTCGAGAGGGGGGGGTGAACACTGAAGCTTTCTTT. This translates into CSAREGGVNTEAFF.

The table lists this clonotype with many counts. The chain is built from TRBV5-1 and TRBJ1-1; the D is unclear. In germline, CDR1 is SGHRS, CDR2 YFSETQ. This CDR3 spans 11 amino acids. The V gene lost 4 bases and the J gene lost 6 bases, with 7 bases spanning the gap. CDR3 loop: CASSRGAEAFF. The CDR3 nucleotides are TGCGCCAGCAGCCGCGGGGCTGAAGCTTTCTTT.

This clonotype was seen more than once but under ten times. The chain carries TRBV5-1 and TRBJ2-7, with D perhaps TRBD1 (6 bases). The CDR3 covers 15 residues. V was cut by 2 bases and J by 3 bases, with 15 bases left in between. CDR1 is SGHRS and CDR2 is YFSETQ in the germline V gene. The CDR3, as DNA: TGCGCCAGCAGCTTAACAGCGACAGGACTCTACGAGCAGTACTTC. It is translated as CASSLTATGLYEQYF.

V and J are TRBV5-1 and TRBJ2-4, with D tentatively TRBD2 (5 bases). The CDR3 is made up of 14 amino acids. Trimming pared 0 bases from V and 5 bases from J, leaving 9 bases between. Germline CDR1 SGHRS, CDR2 YFSETQ. The CDR3 sequence is CASSLGGPENIQYF. The DNA of the CDR3 is TGCGCCAGCAGCTTGGGCGGGCCAGAAAACATTCAGTACTTC.

J is TRBJ2-1 and V is TRBV15; 9 bases map to TRBD2. Trimming cost V 1 base and J 4 bases; bases outside gene matches: 8. There are 17 residues in the CDR3. Per germline, CDR1 LNHNV and CDR2 YYDKDF (reference sequence). CDR3 region: CATSRGVSGGPYNEQFF. The CDR3 DNA is TGTGCCACCAGCAGAGGGGTAAGCGGGGGGCCGTACAATGAGCAGTTCTTC.

The chain couples TRBV29-1 to TRBJ2-5, with no clear D. V was shortened by 6 bases and J by 7 bases, with 15 bases between the two germline ends. CDR3 size: 12 residues. The V gene's germline CDR1 is SQVTM and CDR2 ANQGSEA. This chain's CDR3 is CSVDGPAGTQYF. DNA of the CDR3: TGCAGCGTGGACGGTCCCGCCGGGACCCAGTACTTC. The full variable domain, completed using reference TRBV29-1 and TRBJ2-5, is SAVISQKPSRDICQRGTSLTIQCQVDSQVTMMFWYRQQPGQSLTLIATANQGSEATYESGFVIDKFPISRPNLTFSTLTVSNMSPEDSSIYLCSVDGPAGTQYFGPGTRLLVL.

This clonotype was found many times. The chain links TRBV5-1 to TRBJ2-5; the match to TRBD1 covers 8 bases. V was pared by 4 bases and J by 6 bases, with 14 bases of the junction left unmatched. The CDR3 consists of 16 residues. CDR1 and CDR2 from the germline V gene are SGHRS and YFSETQ. The CDR3 sequence is CASSPGLSTGGKTQYF. The DNA of the CDR3 is TGCGCCAGCAGCCCTGGCTTGTCCACAGGGGGGAAGACCCAGTACTTC.

This clonotype was seen a handful of times. The chain joins TRBV3-1 to TRBJ1-1; TRBD1 is a possible D gene (6 bases). Trimming removed 1 base from V and 2 bases from J, with 11 bases in between. The germline CDR1 and CDR2 sequences are LGHDT and YNNKEL (reference sequence). The CDR3 is 15 amino acids. The CDR3 DNA reads as TGTGCCAGCAGCCAAGTTTCAGGGGTTAACACTGAAGCTTTCTTT. Translated: CASSQVSGVNTEAFF.

This sequence joins TRBV20-1 and TRBJ2-4, with D possibly called TRBD1 or TRBD2 (5 bases each). V lost 3 bases to trimming and J lost 8 bases, with 8 bases between them. The germline gives CDR1 DFQATT, CDR2 SNEGSKA (reference sequence). CDR3 length: 11 residues. In nucleotides, the CDR3 is TGCAGTGCTAGCGAGGGGTACATTCAGTACTTC. The encoded protein is CSASEGYIQYF.

This clonotype was detected a few times. The rearrangement links TRBV5-1 to TRBJ1-6, with 8 bases matching TRBD1. The CDR3 covers 15 residues. In germline, CDR1 is SGHRS, CDR2 YFSETQ. V shed 4 bases, J shed 5 bases, and the junction held 5 bases outside the gene matches. Here the CDR3 DNA reads TGCGCCAGCAGCATTGACAGGGGCAATAATTCACCCCTCCACTTT. Its protein is CASSIDRGNNSPLHF.

This clonotype was observed at least ten times. The chain joins TRBV28 to TRBJ2-1; 9 nucleotides match TRBD2. Germline trimming cut 5 bases from V and 2 bases from J; bases unmatched to any gene: 7. Germline V CDR1 and CDR2: MDHEN, SYDVKM. The CDR3 runs to 16 residues. For the CDR3, the DNA is TGTGCCAGCAGTCCCCGTGGCGGGAGGGCCTACAATGAGCAGTTCTTC. It is translated as CASSPRGGRAYNEQFF.

This clonotype was counted between two and nine times. This sequence joins TRBV10-3 and TRBJ2-7; D gene unclear. Germline-derived CDR1 and CDR2 are ENHRY and SYGVKD. The CDR3 length is 13 residues. V was clipped by 3 bases and J by 4 bases, with 10 bases between them. The CDR3 sequence: CAISDGLKYEQYF. DNA of the CDR3: TGTGCCATCAGTGACGGATTGAAGTACGAGCAGTACTTC.